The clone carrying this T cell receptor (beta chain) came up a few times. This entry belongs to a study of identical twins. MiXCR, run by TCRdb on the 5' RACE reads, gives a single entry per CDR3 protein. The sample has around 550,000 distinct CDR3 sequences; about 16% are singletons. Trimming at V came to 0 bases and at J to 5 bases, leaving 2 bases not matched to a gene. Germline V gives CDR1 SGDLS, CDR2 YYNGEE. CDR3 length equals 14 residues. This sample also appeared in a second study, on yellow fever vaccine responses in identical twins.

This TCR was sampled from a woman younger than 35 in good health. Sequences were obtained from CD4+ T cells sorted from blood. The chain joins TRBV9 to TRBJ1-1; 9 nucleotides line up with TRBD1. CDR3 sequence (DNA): TGTGCCAGCAGCGTAGCGGGACAGGGAACTGAAGCTTTCTTT. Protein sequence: CASSVAGQGTEAFF.